The clone carrying this T cell receptor (beta chain) was seen a few times. Its antigen remains unknown. The data originate from a study of immune evolution from preneoplasia to lung adenocarcinoma. Study summary: HLA loss of heterozygosity: roughly 6.4% AIS, more than 14% MIA, about 31% ADC, none AAH. General observations from the study: From normal lung to invasive adenocarcinoma, top clone frequencies appeared to decrease.

The table came from immunoSEQ multiplex PCR; TCRdb's copy has only in-frame clones and leaves some out. The sample shows more than 9,000 clones, roughly 85% of them seen only once. This CDR3 contains 14 residues. V shed 4 bases and J 4 bases; nucleotides not matched to a gene: 7. The germline V gene has CDR1 MGHRA and CDR2 YSYEKL. Histologic diagnosis was independently verified by two lung pathologists. Premalignant or tumor cells were enriched by macro-dissection after pathologic assessment. This chain connects TRBV4-1 to TRBJ2-7, with 7 bases fitting TRBD1. The sequenced material came from FFPE minimally invasive lung adenocarcinoma tissue. The receptor's source is a person between 70 and 80 years old with lung adenocarcinoma. CDR3 in DNA: TGCGCCAGCAGCCCAGAGGTACAGGGGTACGAGCAGTACTTC. Translation: CASSPEVQGYEQYF.